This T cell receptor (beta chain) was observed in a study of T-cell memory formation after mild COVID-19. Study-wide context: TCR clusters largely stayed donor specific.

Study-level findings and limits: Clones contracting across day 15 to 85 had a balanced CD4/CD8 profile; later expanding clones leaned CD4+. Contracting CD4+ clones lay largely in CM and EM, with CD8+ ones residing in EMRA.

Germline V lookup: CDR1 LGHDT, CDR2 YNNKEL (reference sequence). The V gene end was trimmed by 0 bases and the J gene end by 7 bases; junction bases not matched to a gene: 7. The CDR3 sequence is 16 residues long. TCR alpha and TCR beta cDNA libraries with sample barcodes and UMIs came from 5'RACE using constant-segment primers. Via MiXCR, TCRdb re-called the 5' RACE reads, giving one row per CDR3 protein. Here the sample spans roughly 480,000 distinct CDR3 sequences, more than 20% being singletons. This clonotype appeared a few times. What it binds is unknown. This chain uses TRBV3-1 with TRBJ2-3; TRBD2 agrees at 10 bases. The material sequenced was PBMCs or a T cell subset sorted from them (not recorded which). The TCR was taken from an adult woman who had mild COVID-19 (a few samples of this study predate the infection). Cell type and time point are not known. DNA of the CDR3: TGTGCCAGCAGCCAAGAAAGGGCTAGCGGGGGTTATACGCAGTATTTT. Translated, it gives CASSQERASGGYTQYF.